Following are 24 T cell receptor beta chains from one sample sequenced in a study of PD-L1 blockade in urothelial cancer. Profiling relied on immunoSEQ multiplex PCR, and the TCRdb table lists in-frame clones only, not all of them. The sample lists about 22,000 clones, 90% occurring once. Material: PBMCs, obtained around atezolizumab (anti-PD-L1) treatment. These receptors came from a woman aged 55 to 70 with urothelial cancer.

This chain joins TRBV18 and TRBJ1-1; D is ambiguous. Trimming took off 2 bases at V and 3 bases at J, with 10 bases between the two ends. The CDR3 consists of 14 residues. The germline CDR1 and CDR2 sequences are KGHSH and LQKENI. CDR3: CASSPTLGDTEAFF. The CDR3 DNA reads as TGTGCCAGCTCACCAACCCTGGGCGACACTGAAGCTTTCTTT.

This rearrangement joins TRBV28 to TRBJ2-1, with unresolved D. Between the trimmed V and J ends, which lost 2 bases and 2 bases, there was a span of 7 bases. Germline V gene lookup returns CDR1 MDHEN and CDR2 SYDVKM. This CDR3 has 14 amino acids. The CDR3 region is CASSLASAYNEQFF. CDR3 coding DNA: TGTGCCAGCAGTTTAGCCAGCGCCTACAATGAGCAGTTCTTC.

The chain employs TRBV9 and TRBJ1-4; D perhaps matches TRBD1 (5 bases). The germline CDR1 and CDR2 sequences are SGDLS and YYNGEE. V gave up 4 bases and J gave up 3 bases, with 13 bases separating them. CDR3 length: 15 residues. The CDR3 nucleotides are TGTGCCAGCAGCCCCAGGGTTTCTGCTAATGAAAAACTGTTTTTT. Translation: CASSPRVSANEKLFF.

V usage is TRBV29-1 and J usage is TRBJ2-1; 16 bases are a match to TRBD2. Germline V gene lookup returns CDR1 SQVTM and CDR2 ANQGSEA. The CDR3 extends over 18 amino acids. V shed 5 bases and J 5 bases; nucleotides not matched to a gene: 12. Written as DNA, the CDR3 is TGCAGCGTTCAAGGGACTAGCGGGAGGGCGGATCTAGACAATGAGCAGTTCTTC. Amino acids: CSVQGTSGRADLDNEQFF.

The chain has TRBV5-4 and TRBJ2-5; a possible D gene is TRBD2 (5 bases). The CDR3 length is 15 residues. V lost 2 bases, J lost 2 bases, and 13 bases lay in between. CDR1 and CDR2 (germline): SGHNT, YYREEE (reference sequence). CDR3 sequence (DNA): TGTGCCAGCAGCTTCCCGGGCCGAGGGCAAGAGACCCAGTACTTC. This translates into CASSFPGRGQETQYF.

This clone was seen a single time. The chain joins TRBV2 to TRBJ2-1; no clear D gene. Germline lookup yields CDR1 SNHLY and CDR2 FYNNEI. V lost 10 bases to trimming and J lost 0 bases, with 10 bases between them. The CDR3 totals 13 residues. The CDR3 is CAIRTSSYNEQFF. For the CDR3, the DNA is TGTGCCATTAGAACGAGCTCCTACAATGAGCAGTTCTTC.

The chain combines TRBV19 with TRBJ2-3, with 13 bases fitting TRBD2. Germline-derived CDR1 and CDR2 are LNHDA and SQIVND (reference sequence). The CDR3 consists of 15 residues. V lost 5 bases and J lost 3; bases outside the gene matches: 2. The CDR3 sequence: CASSATSGRTDTQYF. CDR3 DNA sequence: TGTGCCAGTAGTGCGACTAGCGGGAGGACAGATACGCAGTATTTT. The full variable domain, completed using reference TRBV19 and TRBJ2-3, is DGGITQSPKYLFRKEGQNVTLSCEQNLNHDAMYWYRQDPGQGLRLIYYSQIVNDFQKGDIAEGYSVSREKKESFPLTVTSAQKNPTAFYLCASSATSGRTDTQYFGPGTRLTVL.

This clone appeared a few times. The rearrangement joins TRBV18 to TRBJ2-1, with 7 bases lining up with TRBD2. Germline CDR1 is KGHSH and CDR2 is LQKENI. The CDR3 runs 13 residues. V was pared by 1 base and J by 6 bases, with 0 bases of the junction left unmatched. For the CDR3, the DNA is TGTGCCAGCTCACCACGACTAGCCAATGAGCAGTTCTTC. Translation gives CASSPRLANEQFF. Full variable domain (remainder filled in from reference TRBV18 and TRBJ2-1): NAGVMQNPRHLVRRRGQEARLRCSPMKGHSHVYWYRQLPEEGLKFMVYLQKENIIDESGMPKERFSAEFPKEGPSILRIQQVVRGDSAAYFCASSPRLANEQFFGPGTRLTVL.

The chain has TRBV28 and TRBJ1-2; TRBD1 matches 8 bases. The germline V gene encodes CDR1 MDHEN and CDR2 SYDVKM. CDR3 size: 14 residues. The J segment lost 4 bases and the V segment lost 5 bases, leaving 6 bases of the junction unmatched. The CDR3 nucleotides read TGTGCCAGCAGTGGGGACAGGATCTTCTATGGCTACACCTTC. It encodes CASSGDRIFYGYTF.

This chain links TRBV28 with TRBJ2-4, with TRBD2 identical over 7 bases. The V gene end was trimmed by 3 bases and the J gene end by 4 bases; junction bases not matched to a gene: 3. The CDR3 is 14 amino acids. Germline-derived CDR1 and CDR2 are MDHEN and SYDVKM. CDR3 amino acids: CASSFPAGKNIQYF. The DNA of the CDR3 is TGTGCCAGCAGTTTCCCAGCGGGGAAAAACATTCAGTACTTC.

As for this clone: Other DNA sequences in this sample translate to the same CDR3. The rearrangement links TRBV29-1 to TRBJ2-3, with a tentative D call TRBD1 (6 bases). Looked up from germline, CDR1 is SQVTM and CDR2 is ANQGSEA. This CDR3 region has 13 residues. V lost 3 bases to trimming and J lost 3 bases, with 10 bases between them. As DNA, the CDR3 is TGCAGCGTTGACGCCACAGGGACAGATACGCAGTATTTT. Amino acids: CSVDATGTDTQYF.

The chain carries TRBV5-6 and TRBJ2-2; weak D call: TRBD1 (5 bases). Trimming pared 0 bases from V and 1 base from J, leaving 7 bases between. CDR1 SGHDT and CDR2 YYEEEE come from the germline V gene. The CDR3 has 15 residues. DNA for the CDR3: TGTGCCAGCAGCTTGGGACAGCTGAACACCGGGGAGCTGTTTTTT. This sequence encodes CASSLGQLNTGELFF.

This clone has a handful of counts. CDR3 in amino acids: CASSLYARDIQYF. The CDR3 coding sequence is TGTGCCAGCAGCTTATACGCACGGGACATTCAGTACTTC. V and J are TRBV11-3 and TRBJ2-4, with D unclear. Trimming pared 2 bases from V and 8 bases from J, leaving 10 bases between. The CDR3 sequence is 13 residues long. CDR1 and CDR2 from the germline V gene are SGHNT and YENEEA.

CDR3 in amino acids: CATGRQMNTEAFF. For the CDR3, the DNA is TGTGCCACCGGCCGACAGATGAACACTGAAGCTTTCTTT. The chain links TRBV7-9 to TRBJ1-1; tentative D call: TRBD1 (5 bases). From germline, CDR1 is SEHNR and CDR2 FQNEAQ (reference sequence). V lost 10 bases and J 0 bases, leaving 12 bases between the germline ends. The CDR3 loop spans 13 amino acids.

DNA of the CDR3: TGCGCCAGCAGCCGATCTGACAGGGCAGGTTCCTACGAGCAGTACTTC. Its protein is CASSRSDRAGSYEQYF. This rearrangement joins TRBV5-1 to TRBJ2-7, with 7 bases identical to TRBD1. Germline V gene data show CDR1 as SGHRS and CDR2 as YFSETQ. The ends lost 4 bases at V and 1 base at J; junction bases unmatched: 11. This CDR3 is built from 16 residues.

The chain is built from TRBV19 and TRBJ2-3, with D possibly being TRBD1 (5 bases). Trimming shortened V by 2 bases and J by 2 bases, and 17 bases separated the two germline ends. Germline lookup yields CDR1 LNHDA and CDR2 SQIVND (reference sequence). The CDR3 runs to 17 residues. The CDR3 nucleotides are TGTGCCAGTAGTATACAGTCAGGGCGGCTCTTCACAGATACGCAGTATTTT. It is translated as CASSIQSGRLFTDTQYF.

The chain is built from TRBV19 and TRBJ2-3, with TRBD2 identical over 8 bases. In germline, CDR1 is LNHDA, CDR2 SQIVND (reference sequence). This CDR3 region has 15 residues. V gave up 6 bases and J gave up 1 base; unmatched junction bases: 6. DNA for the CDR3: TGTGCCAGTAGCAATAGCGGGATCGGCACAGATACGCAGTATTTT. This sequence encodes CASSNSGIGTDTQYF. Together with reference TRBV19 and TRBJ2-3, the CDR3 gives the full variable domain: DGGITQSPKYLFRKEGQNVTLSCEQNLNHDAMYWYRQDPGQGLRLIYYSQIVNDFQKGDIAEGYSVSREKKESFPLTVTSAQKNPTAFYLCASSNSGIGTDTQYFGPGTRLTVL.

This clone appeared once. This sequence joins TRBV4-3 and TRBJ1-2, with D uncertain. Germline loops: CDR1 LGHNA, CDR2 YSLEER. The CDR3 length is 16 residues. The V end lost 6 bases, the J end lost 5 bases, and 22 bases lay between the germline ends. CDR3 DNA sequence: TGCGCCAGCAGGTCTAATCGATCACGGGTGGGTTATGGCTACACCTTC. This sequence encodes CASRSNRSRVGYGYTF.

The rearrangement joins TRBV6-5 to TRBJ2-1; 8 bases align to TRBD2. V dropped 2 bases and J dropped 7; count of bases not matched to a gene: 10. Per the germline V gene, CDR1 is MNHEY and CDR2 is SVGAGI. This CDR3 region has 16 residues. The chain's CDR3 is CASSYGVREVWNEQFF. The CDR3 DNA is TGTGCCAGCAGTTACGGCGTGCGGGAGGTGTGGAATGAGCAGTTCTTC.

CDR3: CASTRDSATGYGYTF. Here the CDR3 DNA reads TGTGCCAGCACCCGGGACAGCGCAACGGGCTATGGCTACACCTTC. V usage is TRBV7-9 and J usage is TRBJ1-2; 7 nucleotides agree with TRBD1. Germline V gene data show CDR1 as SEHNR and CDR2 as FQNEAQ (reference sequence). The length of the CDR3 is 15 residues. Trimming took 7 bases from V and 4 from J; bases not matched to a gene: 12.

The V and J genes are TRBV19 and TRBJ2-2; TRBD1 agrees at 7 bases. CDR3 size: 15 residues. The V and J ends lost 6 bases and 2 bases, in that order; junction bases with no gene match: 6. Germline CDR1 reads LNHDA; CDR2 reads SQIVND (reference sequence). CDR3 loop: CASSLQGPNTGELFF. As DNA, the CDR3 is TGTGCCAGTAGCCTACAGGGGCCCAACACCGGGGAGCTGTTTTTT.

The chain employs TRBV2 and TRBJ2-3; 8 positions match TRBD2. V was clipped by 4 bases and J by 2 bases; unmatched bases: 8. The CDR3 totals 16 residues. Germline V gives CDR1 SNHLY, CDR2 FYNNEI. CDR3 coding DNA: TGTGCCAGCAGTGGCGGACTAGCAGCAACCACAGATACGCAGTATTTT. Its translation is CASSGGLAATTDTQYF.

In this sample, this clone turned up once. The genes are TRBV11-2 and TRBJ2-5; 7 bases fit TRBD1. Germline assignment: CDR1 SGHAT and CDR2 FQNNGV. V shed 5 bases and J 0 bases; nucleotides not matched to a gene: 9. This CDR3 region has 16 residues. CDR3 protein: CASSQGTAIYQETQYF. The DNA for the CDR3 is TGTGCCAGCAGCCAAGGGACAGCGATTTACCAAGAGACCCAGTACTTC.

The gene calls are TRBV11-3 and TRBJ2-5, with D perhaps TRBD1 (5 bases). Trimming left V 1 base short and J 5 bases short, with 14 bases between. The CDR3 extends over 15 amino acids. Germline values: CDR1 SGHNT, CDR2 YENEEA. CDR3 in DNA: TGTGCCAGCAGCTTAGCCAGCAGGTCAGGGGAGACCCAGTACTTC. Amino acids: CASSLASRSGETQYF.